The 13 T cell receptor beta chains in this list originate from one sample, sequenced in a study of CD8+ T cells in alopecia areata (dated by TCRdb to 2016 to 2019). Explained via the paper, the time point label denotes: baseline before oral tofacitinib. Libraries came from the immunoSEQ multiplex PCR assay. RNA was extracted from all samples and reverse transcribed into cDNA, which served as template for TCR sequencing. Here the immuneACCESS table is served through TCRdb, limited to in-frame sequences with V and J called. Missing clones are a known gap in these copies; in checked studies unresolved V genes cover under half, and the rest lacks a known reason. This sample lists some 56,000 clones; around 96% were detected once. The ten largest clones capture about 26% of the sample. The sample in question was CD8+ T cells sorted from blood, obtained at week 0. These receptors were collected from a human donor with alopecia areata.

The V gene is TRBV13, the J gene TRBJ2-5; D assignment may be TRBD1 or TRBD2 (6 bases each). The CDR3 loop spans 16 amino acids. Germline lookup yields CDR1 PRHDT and CDR2 FYEKMQ (reference sequence). V gave up 5 bases and J gave up 4 bases, with 20 bases separating them. CDR3 amino acids: CASSISGYQGGETQYF. CDR3 in DNA: TGTGCCAGCAGCATAAGCGGGTACCAAGGGGGAGAGACCCAGTACTTC. Full variable domain (remainder filled in from reference TRBV13 and TRBJ2-5): AAGVIQSPRHLIKEKRETATLKCYPIPRHDTVYWYQQGPGQDPQFLISFYEKMQSDKGSIPDRFSAQQFSDYHSELNMSSLELGDSALYFCASSISGYQGGETQYFGPGTRLLVL.

The chain links TRBV13 to TRBJ2-7; D not certain. The CDR3 is made up of 15 amino acids. V gave up 5 bases and J gave up 0 bases, with 14 bases separating them. Per the germline V gene, CDR1 is PRHDT and CDR2 is FYEKMQ (reference sequence). The CDR3 loop reads CASSGSGLSSYEQYF. CDR3 coding DNA: TGTGCCAGCAGCGGTAGTGGCCTGAGCTCCTACGAGCAGTACTTC.

J is TRBJ1-1 and V is TRBV7-2; 7 nucleotides line up with TRBD1. The CDR3 runs to 15 residues. The junction had 9 bases not matched to a gene; V was cut back by 4 bases and J by 4 bases. CDR1 SGHTA and CDR2 FQGNSA come from the germline V gene. The chain's CDR3 is CASSSSTGTSTEAFF. CDR3 nucleotides: TGTGCCAGCAGCTCATCGACAGGGACTAGCACTGAAGCTTTCTTT.

This rearrangement joins TRBV19 to TRBJ2-2, with a tentative D call TRBD1 (6 bases). Germline CDR1 reads LNHDA; CDR2 reads SQIVND (reference sequence). This CDR3 has 17 amino acids. Trimming stripped 3 bases from V and 4 bases from J, with 18 bases between. The CDR3 sequence is CASSIDRRKRSTGELFF. As DNA, the CDR3 is TGTGCCAGTAGTATCGACAGGAGAAAACGATCCACCGGGGAGCTGTTTTTT.

The DNA for the CDR3 is TGTGCCAGCAGTTATTTGGGTGGCGGGCAAGGTGAAGCTTTCTTT. It codes for CASSYLGGGQGEAFF. This rearrangement joins TRBV6-5 to TRBJ1-1; D is undetermined. The CDR3 has 15 residues. V lost 3 bases and J 7 bases, leaving 18 bases between the germline ends. CDR1 and CDR2 from the germline V gene are MNHEY and SVGAGI.

The CDR3 region is CASSPLPQPEQYF. The CDR3 region has the DNA TGTGCCAGCAGCCCGTTGCCGCAACCCGAGCAGTACTTC. V and J are TRBV7-2 and TRBJ2-5; D is uncertain. The DNA end lines up better with TRBJ2-7; the J call may be wrong. In germline, CDR1 is SGHTA, CDR2 FQGNSA. This CDR3 is 13 amino acids long.

This sequence joins TRBV4-1 and TRBJ2-7; TRBD1 might be the D (6 bases). The CDR3 loop spans 17 amino acids. Germline lookup yields CDR1 MGHRA and CDR2 YSYEKL. Deletions cut 4 bases from V and 6 bases from J, with 25 bases between. CDR3 loop: CASSPLSPGTFGVEQYF. As DNA, the CDR3 is TGCGCCAGCAGCCCACTGAGTCCCGGGACATTCGGCGTCGAGCAGTACTTC.

The rearrangement uses TRBV10-3 and TRBJ2-3; 8 bases are a match to TRBD2. Germline V lookup: CDR1 ENHRY, CDR2 SYGVKD. The CDR3 length is 19 residues. The junction had 16 bases not matched to a gene; V was cut back by 3 bases and J by 2 bases. CDR3: CAISDPYTGGPNLTDTQYF. The CDR3 DNA sequence: TGTGCCATCAGTGACCCTTACACGGGGGGGCCAAACCTCACAGATACGCAGTATTTT.

V and J are TRBV6-5 and TRBJ1-2, with D tentatively TRBD1 (6 bases). Per germline, CDR1 MNHEY and CDR2 SVGAGI. The CDR3 is 14 residues long. V was shortened by 7 bases and J by 4 bases, with 16 bases between the two germline ends. CDR3 protein: CASTIRGGAYGYTF. The CDR3 coding sequence is TGTGCCAGCACTATTCGGGGGGGCGCCTATGGCTACACCTTC.

This clone was found once. The rearrangement links TRBV7-2 to TRBJ2-5; D is ambiguous. Germline assignment: CDR1 SGHTA and CDR2 FQGNSA. The CDR3 sequence is 13 residues long. V was pared by 2 bases and J by 1 base, with 5 bases between. CDR3 sequence: CASSLNRQETQYF. CDR3 bases: TGTGCCAGCAGCTTAAACCGCCAAGAGACCCAGTACTTC.

This CDR3 reads CASKSGQWTYEQYF. In DNA form, the CDR3 reads TGCGCCAGCAAGTCCGGACAGTGGACCTACGAGCAGTACTTC. V and J are TRBV23-1 and TRBJ2-7; perhaps TRBD1 as D (6 bases). TRBV23-1 is an ORF; its function is uncertain. With 7 bases removed from V and 2 bases from J, the gap between germline ends came to 15 bases. This CDR3 comprises 14 residues.

The chain is built from TRBV6-5 and TRBJ2-7, with D tentatively TRBD1 or TRBD2 (5 bases each). CDR3 length: 14 residues. Trimming shortened V by 0 bases and J by 3 bases, and 9 bases separated the two germline ends. The germline V gene has CDR1 MNHEY and CDR2 SVGAGI. In DNA form, the CDR3 reads TGTGCCAGCAGTTACTCGGGGACGGTCTACGAGCAGTACTTC. This gives the protein CASSYSGTVYEQYF.

This chain links TRBV7-2 with TRBJ2-7; D is unresolved. The germline V gene has CDR1 SGHTA and CDR2 FQGNSA. The germline V and J ends were trimmed by 1 base and 0 bases, with 4 bases remaining between them. The CDR3 sequence is 13 residues long. The CDR3 here is CASSLDSSYEQYF. In nucleotides, the CDR3 is TGTGCCAGCAGCTTAGACAGCTCCTACGAGCAGTACTTC. The full variable domain, with the rest looked up from reference TRBV7-2 and TRBJ2-7, is GAGVSQSPSNKVTEKGKDVELRCDPISGHTALYWYRQSLGQGLEFLIYFQGNSAPDKSGLPSDRFSAERTGGSVSTLTIQRTQQEDSAVYLCASSLDSSYEQYFGPGTRLTVT.